The rows below give T cell receptor beta chains drawn from one sample of a study of shared clonotypes between healthy human individuals. Here immunoSEQ multiplex PCR was the method, and the copy in TCRdb shows in-frame clones only, minus some. The sample yields about 2 million clones, roughly 95% seen once. The sequenced material came from naive CD8+ T cells sorted from blood. These receptors were collected from a man aged 18 to 29 in good health. Each CDR3 is given with its conserved first and last residue. Each record gives: J gene, CDR3 length, V gene, CDR3 protein.

TRBJ2-1 | 14 | TRBV29-1 | CSVELAGGYNEQFF
TRBJ1-5 | 14 | TRBV6-1 | CASCLGGQGQPQHF
TRBJ2-2 | 15 | TRBV4-1 | CASSKRGGDTGELFF
TRBJ2-3 | 14 | TRBV6-5 | CASSQTSPPDTQYF
TRBJ2-7 | 12 | TRBV30 | CAWSFSGYEQYF
TRBJ2-5 | 16 | TRBV25-1 | CASSDPGGTAPETQYF
TRBJ1-4 | 16 | TRBV19 | CASSIRGEGSNEKLFF
TRBJ2-7 | 12 | TRBV13 | CASRNGNSEQYF
TRBJ1-2 | 13 | TRBV5-4 | CASSFWGSGGYTF
TRBJ1-2 | 14 | TRBV19 | CASTKSEHNYGYTF
TRBJ1-3 | 11 | TRBV19 | CASTQGNTIYF
TRBJ2-2 | 13 | TRBV7-8 | CASSLDLTGELFF
TRBJ2-1 | 17 | TRBV6-9 | CASSSRLAGESYNEQFF
TRBJ2-1 | 16 | TRBV7-9 | CASSPPGGSSYNEQFF
TRBJ1-2 | 14 | TRBV6-5 | CASSSPEPQYGYTF
TRBJ2-2 | 18 | TRBV2 | CASSEAPGTSANTGELFF